The entry below gives a single TCR beta chain sequence along with its context. Original processing notes: Scientists estimated how many nucleated cells there were by amplifying reference gene primers. Data came from immunoSEQ multiplex PCR; TCRdb stores just in-frame clones and leaves some out. D and trimming were read from the DNA, whereas the V and J calls and clone size are those reported in that table. Of 120,000 to 150,000 clones in the sample, approximately 87% were seen once. This sample is drawn from a study of blood T cell repertoires in COVID-19. On the study more broadly: Whether acute or convalescent, the COVID-19 samples came from the United States, Italy and Spain. The analysed material was cDNA or gDNA that came from T cells, B-cell-depleted T cells, or PBMCs.

V was cut by 5 bases and J by 0 bases, with 14 bases left in between. Germline assignment: CDR1 SEHNR and CDR2 FQNEAQ (reference sequence). The CDR3 covers 15 residues. The material sequenced was peripheral blood. The chain links TRBV7-9 to TRBJ2-7; possibly TRBD1 for D (6 bases). The TCR was taken from a woman between 40 and 55 years old with acute or convalescent COVID-19. The DNA of the CDR3 is TGTGCCAGCAGCCCCTTCGGGGACAACTCCTACGAGCAGTACTTC. Translated, it gives CASSPFGDNSYEQYF.